These T cell receptor beta chains were read from a single sample in a study of blood T cell repertoires in COVID-19. Profiled with immunoSEQ multiplex PCR; TCRdb holds only in-frame clones, not every one. The sample has 160,000 or so clones; 80% are singletons. The material sequenced was PBMCs or T cells enriched from blood (not recorded which). The receptors were gathered from a man aged 35 to 55 who had recovered from COVID-19. CDR3s include the opening cysteine and the closing phenylalanine or tryptophan. The order of the fields is V gene, D gene, clone size, J gene, CDR3 protein, CDR3 DNA. D genes are given only for firm matches. Size values are once, few and many counts, or a class for expanded clones, and some rows have none.

v_gene: TRBV2
d_gene: TRBD1
abundance: NA
j_gene: TRBJ2-1
CDR3aa: CASSADRDPYNEQFF
CDR3nt: TGTGCCAGCAGTGCTGACAGGGACCCCTACAATGAGCAGTTCTTC

v_gene: TRBV11-1
d_gene: TRBD1
abundance: NA
j_gene: TRBJ2-1
CDR3aa: CASSFRQGAYEQFF
CDR3nt: TGTGCCAGCAGCTTCCGCCAGGGGGCGTATGAGCAGTTCTTC

v_gene: TRBV2
d_gene: NA
abundance: NA
j_gene: TRBJ2-1
CDR3aa: CASSHRVNSYNEQFF
CDR3nt: TGTGCCAGCAGTCACAGGGTCAATTCCTACAATGAGCAGTTCTTC

v_gene: TRBV30
d_gene: TRBD2
abundance: NA
j_gene: TRBJ2-1
CDR3aa: CAWSIGLAGGLEDEQFF
CDR3nt: TGTGCCTGGAGTATAGGACTAGCGGGGGGGCTCGAGGATGAGCAGTTCTTC

v_gene: TRBV9
d_gene: NA
abundance: NA
j_gene: TRBJ2-1
CDR3aa: CASSSPMGARYNEQFF
CDR3nt: TGTGCCAGCAGTTCTCCGATGGGAGCAAGGTACAATGAGCAGTTCTTC

v_gene: TRBV5-4
d_gene: TRBD1
abundance: NA
j_gene: TRBJ2-7
CDR3aa: CASSTMGQGSYEQYF
CDR3nt: TGTGCCAGCAGCACAATGGGACAGGGCTCCTACGAGCAGTACTTC

v_gene: TRBV5-1
d_gene: TRBD1
abundance: NA
j_gene: TRBJ2-3
CDR3aa: CASSPGDRSDTQYF
CDR3nt: TGCGCCAGCAGCCCGGGGGACAGGTCGGATACGCAGTATTTT

v_gene: TRBV12-3/TRBV12-4
d_gene: NA
abundance: once
j_gene: TRBJ2-3
CDR3aa: CASRGLSADTQYF
CDR3nt: TGTGCCAGCAGGGGACTGTCTGCGGATACGCAGTATTTT

v_gene: TRBV5-8
d_gene: NA
abundance: NA
j_gene: TRBJ1-5
CDR3aa: CASSPRPFSNQPQHF
CDR3nt: TGTGCCAGCAGCCCCCGTCCCTTTAGCAATCAGCCCCAGCATTTT

v_gene: TRBV3-1/TRBV3-2
d_gene: NA
abundance: few
j_gene: TRBJ1-1
CDR3aa: CASSQAGAGIAFF
CDR3nt: TGTGCCAGCAGCCAAGCAGGGGCCGGCATTGCTTTCTTT

v_gene: TRBV2
d_gene: NA
abundance: NA
j_gene: TRBJ1-2
CDR3aa: CASSTWGAPTISGYTF
CDR3nt: TGTGCCAGCAGTACCTGGGGCGCCCCGACGATCAGTGGCTACACCTTC

v_gene: TRBV11-2
d_gene: NA
abundance: few
j_gene: TRBJ1-4
CDR3aa: CASARSGGEKLFF
CDR3nt: TGTGCCAGCGCGAGGTCTGGGGGGGAAAAACTGTTTTTT